This TCR beta chain was observed in a study of early T cells in non-severe SARS-CoV-2 infection. The overall study: The sequenced material was bulk RNA from unsorted whole blood, and its chains were unpaired. Findings and caveats of the study: Anti-spike CD8 responses were favored by VDJdb matching, which missed private and CD4 specificities.

Remarks on this clonotype: Its antigen is undetermined.

Unique molecular identifiers (one per individual cDNA molecule) were attached. TCRdb itself ran the 5' RACE reads through MiXCR, one entry per CDR3 protein. The sample yields about 83,000 distinct CDR3 sequences, 9% to 15% seen once. V was clipped by 5 bases and J by 6 bases, with 14 bases between them. In germline, CDR1 is SEHNR, CDR2 FQNEAQ (reference sequence). The CDR3 is 13 residues long. The chain carries TRBV7-9 and TRBJ2-7, with a weak D call TRBD2 (5 bases). The sequence came from an adult who was a healthcare worker with PCR-confirmed SARS-CoV-2 infection or an uninfected control (not recorded which). Sequences were obtained from whole blood. In DNA form, the CDR3 reads TGTGCCAGCAGCCCGCGAGAGGAGGTCGAGCAGTACTTC. Encoded protein: CASSPREEVEQYF.